The 7 T cell receptor beta chains in this list originate from one sample, sequenced in a study of blood T cell repertoires in COVID-19. This table comes from immunoSEQ multiplex PCR, and its TCRdb copy is limited to in-frame clones, with some not included. This sample has 250,000 or so clones; about 68% occur once, and the top ten carry about 3.1%. Specimen: peripheral blood. The receptors stem from a woman older than 75 with acute or convalescent COVID-19.

This rearrangement joins TRBV5-4 to TRBJ1-2; no clear D gene. This CDR3 spans 13 amino acids. Trimming stripped 4 bases from V and 8 bases from J, with 15 bases between. Germline loops: CDR1 SGHNT, CDR2 YYREEE (reference sequence). CDR3 in amino acids: CASSAPGGVGYTF. DNA of the CDR3: TGTGCCAGCAGCGCCCCCGGCGGGGTCGGCTACACCTTC.

This clone was observed a few times. The chain uses TRBV9 and TRBJ2-3, with 9 nucleotides matching TRBD2. In germline, CDR1 is SGDLS, CDR2 YYNGEE. CDR3 length: 17 residues. The V gene end was trimmed by 0 bases and the J gene end by 6 bases; junction bases not matched to a gene: 11. This CDR3 reads CASSVGTGGGARDTQYF. CDR3 nucleotide sequence: TGTGCCAGCAGCGTAGGCACCGGCGGGGGGGCACGTGATACGCAGTATTTT.

The V call is TRBV4-1, the J call TRBJ1-4, with a possible D match to TRBD1 (5 bases). The CDR3 runs to 18 residues. V was pared by 1 base and J by 5 bases, with 20 bases between. Per the germline V gene, CDR1 is MGHRA and CDR2 is YSYEKL. This chain's CDR3 is CASSQVRQGLNENEKLFF. The CDR3 DNA sequence: TGCGCCAGCAGCCAAGTGAGGCAGGGACTTAACGAGAATGAAAAACTGTTTTTT.

CDR3 region: CASSQQTGPVSSPLHF. In nucleotides, the CDR3 is TGCGCCAGCAGCCAACAGACAGGGCCCGTAAGTTCACCCCTCCACTTT. The chain combines TRBV4-1 with TRBJ1-6, with 7 bases lining up with TRBD1. Trimming took 2 bases from V and 9 from J; bases not matched to a gene: 10. This CDR3 region has 16 residues. Per the germline V gene, CDR1 is MGHRA and CDR2 is YSYEKL.

This chain uses TRBV29-1 with TRBJ2-7, with D perhaps TRBD2 (6 bases). The CDR3 is made up of 15 amino acids. V was cut by 5 bases and J by 6 bases, with 23 bases left in between. Per germline, CDR1 SQVTM and CDR2 ANQGSEA. The CDR3: CSVSSTIGTQGEQYF. The CDR3 DNA sequence: TGCAGCGTTTCAAGTACGATCGGGACTCAAGGCGAGCAGTACTTC.

The chain combines TRBV5-1 with TRBJ2-1; TRBD2 might be the D (5 bases). V gave up 0 bases and J gave up 9 bases, with 13 bases separating them. Germline V gives CDR1 SGHRS, CDR2 YFSETQ. The CDR3 has 14 amino acids. This chain's CDR3 is CASSLGGDRAEQFF. DNA of the CDR3: TGCGCCAGCAGCTTGGGGGGAGATCGAGCTGAGCAGTTCTTC.

V usage is TRBV11-2 and J usage is TRBJ2-2; 7 bases are shared with TRBD1. The J segment lost 5 bases and the V segment lost 6 bases, leaving 9 bases of the junction unmatched. CDR1 SGHAT and CDR2 FQNNGV come from the germline V gene. The CDR3 loop spans 15 amino acids. CDR3 bases: TGTGCCAGCAGACCAACAGGGGTCGATACCGGGGAGCTGTTTTTT. Amino acid sequence: CASRPTGVDTGELFF.